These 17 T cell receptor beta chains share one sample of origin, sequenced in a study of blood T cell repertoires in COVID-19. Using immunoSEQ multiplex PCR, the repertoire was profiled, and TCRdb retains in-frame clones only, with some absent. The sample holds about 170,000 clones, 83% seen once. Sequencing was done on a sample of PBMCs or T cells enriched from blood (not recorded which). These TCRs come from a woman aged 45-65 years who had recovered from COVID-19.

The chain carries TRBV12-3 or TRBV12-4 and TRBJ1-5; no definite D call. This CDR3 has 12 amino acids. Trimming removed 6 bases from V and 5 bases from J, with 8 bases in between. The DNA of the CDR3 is TGTGCCAGCAGCTATAATGATCAGCCCCAGCATTTT. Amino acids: CASSYNDQPQHF.

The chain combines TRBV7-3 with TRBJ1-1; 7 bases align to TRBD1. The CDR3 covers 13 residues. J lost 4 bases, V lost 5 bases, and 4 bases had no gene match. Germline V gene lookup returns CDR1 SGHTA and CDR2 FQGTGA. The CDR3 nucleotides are TGTGCCAGCAGCCGCGACAGGGTCACTGAAGCTTTCTTT. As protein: CASSRDRVTEAFF.

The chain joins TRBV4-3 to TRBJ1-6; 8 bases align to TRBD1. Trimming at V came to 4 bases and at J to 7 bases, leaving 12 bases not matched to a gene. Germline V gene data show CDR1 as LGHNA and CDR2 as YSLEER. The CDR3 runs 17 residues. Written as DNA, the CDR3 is TGCGCCAGCAGCCGCAGGGAATACAGGGGGATAAATTCACCCCTCCACTTT. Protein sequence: CASSRREYRGINSPLHF.

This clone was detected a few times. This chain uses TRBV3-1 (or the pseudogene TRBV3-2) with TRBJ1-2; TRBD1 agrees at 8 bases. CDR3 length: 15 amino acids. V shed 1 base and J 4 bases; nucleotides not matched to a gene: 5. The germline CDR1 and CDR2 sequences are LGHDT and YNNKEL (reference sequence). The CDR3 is CASSQVAGGSYGYTF. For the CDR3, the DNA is TGTGCCAGCAGCCAAGTGGCAGGGGGCAGCTATGGCTACACCTTC.

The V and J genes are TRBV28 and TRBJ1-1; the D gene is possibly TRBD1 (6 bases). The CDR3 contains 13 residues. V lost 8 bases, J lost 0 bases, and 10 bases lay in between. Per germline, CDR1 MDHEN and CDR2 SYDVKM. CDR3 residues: CASYDRMNTEAFF. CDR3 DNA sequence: TGTGCCAGCTATGACAGGATGAACACTGAAGCTTTCTTT.

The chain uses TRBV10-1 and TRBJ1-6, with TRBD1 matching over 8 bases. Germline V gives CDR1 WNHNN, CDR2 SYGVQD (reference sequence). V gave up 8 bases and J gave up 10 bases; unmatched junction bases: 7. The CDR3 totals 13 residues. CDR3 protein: CASQDRVESPLHF. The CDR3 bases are TGCGCCAGCCAGGACAGGGTAGAGTCACCCCTCCACTTT.

Written as DNA, the CDR3 is TGTGCCAGCAGCCAAGATTTAGTGACATTCTCTGGGGCCAACGTCCTGACTTTC. Translation gives CASSQDLVTFSGANVLTF. J is TRBJ2-6 and V is TRBV3-1 (or the pseudogene TRBV3-2); D is unresolved. This CDR3 has 18 residues. V shed 0 bases and J shed 0 bases, with 12 bases lying between them. Germline CDR1 reads LGHDT; CDR2 reads YNNKEL (reference sequence).

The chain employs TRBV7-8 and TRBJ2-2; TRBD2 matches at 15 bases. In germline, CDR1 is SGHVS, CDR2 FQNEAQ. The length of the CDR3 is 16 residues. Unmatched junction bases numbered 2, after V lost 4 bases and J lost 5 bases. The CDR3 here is CASSWGLAGGTGELFF. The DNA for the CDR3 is TGTGCCAGCAGCTGGGGACTAGCGGGAGGAACCGGGGAGCTGTTTTTT.

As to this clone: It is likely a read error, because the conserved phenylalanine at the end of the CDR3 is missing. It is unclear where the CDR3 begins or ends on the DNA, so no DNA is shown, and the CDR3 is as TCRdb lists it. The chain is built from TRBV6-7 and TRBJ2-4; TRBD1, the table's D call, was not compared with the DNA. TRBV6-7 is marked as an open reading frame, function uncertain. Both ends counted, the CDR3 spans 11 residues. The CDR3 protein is CAGPITGGRNY.

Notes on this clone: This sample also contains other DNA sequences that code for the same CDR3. CDR3 in amino acids: CASSEGQGPYNEQFF. The CDR3 DNA reads TGTGCCAGCAGTGAAGGACAGGGCCCCTACAATGAGCAGTTCTTC. The V gene is TRBV6-1, the J gene TRBJ2-1, with 7 bases lining up with TRBD1. The germline V gene has CDR1 MNHNS and CDR2 SASEGT. Trimming at V came to 1 base and at J to 2 bases, leaving 2 bases not matched to a gene. CDR3 size: 15 residues.

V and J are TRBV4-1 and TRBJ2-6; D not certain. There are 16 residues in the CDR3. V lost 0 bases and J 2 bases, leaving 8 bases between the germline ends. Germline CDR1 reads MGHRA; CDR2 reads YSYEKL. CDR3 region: CASSQDAETGANVLTF. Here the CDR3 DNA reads TGCGCCAGCAGCCAAGACGCGGAAACTGGGGCCAACGTCCTGACTTTC.

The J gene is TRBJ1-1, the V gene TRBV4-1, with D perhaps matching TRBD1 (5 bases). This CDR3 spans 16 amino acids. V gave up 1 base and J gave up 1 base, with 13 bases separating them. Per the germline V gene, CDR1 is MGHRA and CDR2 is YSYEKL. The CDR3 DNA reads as TGCGCCAGCAGCCAAGTTACGGCCAGGGAGAACACTGAAGCTTTCTTT. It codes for CASSQVTARENTEAFF.

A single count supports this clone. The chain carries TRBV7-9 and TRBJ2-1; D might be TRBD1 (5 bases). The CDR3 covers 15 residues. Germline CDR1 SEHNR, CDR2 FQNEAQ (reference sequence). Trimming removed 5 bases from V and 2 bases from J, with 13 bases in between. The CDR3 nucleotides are TGTGCCAGCAGCGGGCCGGCAGGGACCTACAATGAGCAGTTCTTC. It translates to CASSGPAGTYNEQFF.

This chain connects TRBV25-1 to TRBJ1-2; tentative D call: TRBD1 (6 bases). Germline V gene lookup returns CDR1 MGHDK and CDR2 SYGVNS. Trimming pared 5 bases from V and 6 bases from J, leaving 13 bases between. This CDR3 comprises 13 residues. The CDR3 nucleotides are TGTGCCAGCAGTACAGGGCTTAATAATGGCTACACCTTC. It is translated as CASSTGLNNGYTF.

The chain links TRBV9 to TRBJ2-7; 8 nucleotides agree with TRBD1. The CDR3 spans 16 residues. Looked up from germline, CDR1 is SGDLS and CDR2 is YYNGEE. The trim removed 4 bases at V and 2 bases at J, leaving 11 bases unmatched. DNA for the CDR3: TGTGCCAGCAGCTCAAGGGGGGCCAGGGGGCCCTACGAGCAGTACGTC. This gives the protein CASSSRGARGPYEQYV.

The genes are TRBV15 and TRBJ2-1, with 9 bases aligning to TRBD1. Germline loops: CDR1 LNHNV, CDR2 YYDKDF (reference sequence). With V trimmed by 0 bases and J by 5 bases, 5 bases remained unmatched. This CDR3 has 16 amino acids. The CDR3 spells CATSREGGTGNNEQFF. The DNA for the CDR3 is TGTGCCACCAGCAGAGAGGGGGGGACAGGGAACAATGAGCAGTTCTTC.

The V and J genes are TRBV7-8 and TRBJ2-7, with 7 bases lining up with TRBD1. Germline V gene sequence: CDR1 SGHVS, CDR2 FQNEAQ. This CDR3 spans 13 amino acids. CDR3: CASSFSSRDRGRV. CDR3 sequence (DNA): TGTGCCAGCAGCTTCTCATCCAGGGACAGAGGTCGAGTC.